The 10 T cell receptor beta chains presented below share a single source sample, sequenced in a study of T cell changes during pregnancy in multiple sclerosis. Sequencing was performed with immunoSEQ multiplex PCR; in TCRdb, only in-frame clones are kept and a portion is missing. The table lists tens of thousands of clones, 85% to 90% of them singletons. The source was CD4+ T cells from peripheral blood mononuclear cells, collected in the first trimester of pregnancy. The receptors come from a female donor in good health, enrolled as a control in a pregnancy study.

The V and J genes are TRBV14 and TRBJ2-1, with D perhaps TRBD2 (7 bases). This CDR3 is 18 amino acids long. CDR1 is SGHDN, CDR2 FVKESK, per germline. Trimming removed 0 bases from V and 3 bases from J, with 18 bases in between. CDR3 bases: TGTGCCAGCAGCCAAGAGAGGGGGAGGGGACTACACTACAATGAGCAGTTCTTC. Translated: CASSQERGRGLHYNEQFF.

The chain links TRBV7-8 to TRBJ1-4; no definite D call. The CDR3 consists of 16 residues. Between the trimmed V and J ends, which lost 4 bases and 5 bases, there was a span of 17 bases. Per germline, CDR1 SGHVS and CDR2 FQNEAQ. The CDR3 bases are TGTGCCAGCAGCTCCCGGCGGTTATCCATAAATGAAAAACTGTTTTTT. The encoded protein is CASSSRRLSINEKLFF.

The V gene is TRBV30, the J gene TRBJ1-2, with D unresolved. Trimming took 0 bases from V and 4 from J, leaving 9 bases between them. Germline CDR1 reads GTSNPN; CDR2 reads SVGIG (reference sequence). The CDR3 spans 13 residues. CDR3 DNA: TGTGCCTGGAGTGTAAATGGGCCCTATGGCTACACCTTC. Protein sequence: CAWSVNGPYGYTF.

The chain combines TRBV5-1 with TRBJ2-1; D is uncertain. The germline gives CDR1 SGHRS, CDR2 YFSETQ. This CDR3 contains 15 residues. Trimming took 2 bases from V and 5 from J, leaving 14 bases between them. For the CDR3, the DNA is TGCGCCAGCAGCTTCGAGGTGACCCCAAACAATGAGCAGTTCTTC. Protein product: CASSFEVTPNNEQFF.

The CDR3 loop reads CASREWTATLNPQHF. The CDR3 DNA reads as TGTGCCAGTAGGGAATGGACAGCGACCTTGAATCCCCAGCATTTT. V and J are TRBV19 and TRBJ1-5, with a weak D call TRBD1 (6 bases). Germline V lookup: CDR1 LNHDA, CDR2 SQIVND (reference sequence). This CDR3 is built from 15 residues. V lost 6 bases, J lost 10 bases, and 22 bases lay in between.

The gene calls are TRBV5-5 and TRBJ1-5; no clear D. This CDR3 contains 13 residues. Trimming removed 2 bases from V and 5 bases from J, with 8 bases in between. CDR1 is SGHKS and CDR2 is YYEKEE in the germline V gene (reference sequence). The CDR3 spells CASSLFRDQPQHF. The CDR3 nucleotides read TGTGCCAGCAGCTTATTTCGGGATCAGCCCCAGCATTTT.

This rearrangement joins TRBV18 to TRBJ1-1; 8 positions match TRBD1. The J segment lost 0 bases and the V segment lost 3 bases, leaving 12 bases of the junction unmatched. The CDR3 sequence is 18 residues long. The germline V gene has CDR1 KGHSH and CDR2 LQKENI. CDR3 loop: CASSPLPTGATMNTEAFF. The DNA of the CDR3 is TGTGCCAGCTCACCTTTACCGACAGGGGCCACAATGAACACTGAAGCTTTCTTT.

As to this clone: The germline gene is not matched at one end of the junction; a read error may be the cause. The sample has other DNA sequences that encode this CDR3 too. The chain recombines TRBV9 with TRBJ2-5, with a possible D match to TRBD2 (6 bases). CDR1 and CDR2 from the germline V gene are SGDLS and YYNGEE. This CDR3 is built from 17 residues. The CDR3 protein is CASSVVPSAWYQETQYF. CDR3 DNA: TGTGCCAGTAGCGTAGTACCTAGCGCCTGGTACCAAGAGACCCAGTACTTC.

The chain has TRBV4-1 and TRBJ2-7; possible D gene TRBD2, 5 bases. The V and J ends lost 4 bases and 4 bases respectively, with 11 bases between them. The CDR3 is 13 amino acids. CDR1 and CDR2 (germline): MGHRA, YSYEKL. CDR3 sequence (DNA): TGCGCCAGCAGCCTCGGCGGGCGTTACGAGCAGTACTTC. This translates into CASSLGGRYEQYF.

The chain links TRBV5-1 to TRBJ2-3, with D tentatively TRBD1 (5 bases). This CDR3 has 15 residues. V lost 2 bases and J 4 bases, leaving 14 bases between the germline ends. Germline V gene sequence: CDR1 SGHRS, CDR2 YFSETQ. DNA for the CDR3: TGCGCCAGCAGCTTTGGCCAGGGAAGGTCAGATACGCAGTATTTT. It is translated as CASSFGQGRSDTQYF.